The 32 T cell receptor beta chains given below trace back to one sample, sequenced in a study of OX40 agonist ivuxolimab in advanced cancers. Clones were read by immunoSEQ multiplex PCR, and TCRdb kept only the in-frame ones, dropping some. The sample has 79,000 or so clones, almost 85% seen once; the top ten hold 0.61%. The sequences come from CD4+ or CD8+ T cells sorted from blood, collected in a trial of the OX40 agonist ivuxolimab. These receptors were obtained from an adult with an advanced solid tumor such as melanoma, head and neck, liver or kidney cancer.

This chain joins TRBV19 and TRBJ1-5; D not certain. The germline CDR1 and CDR2 sequences are LNHDA and SQIVND (reference sequence). V lost 5 bases, J lost 0 bases, and 11 bases lay in between. This CDR3 contains 15 residues. The CDR3 sequence is CASSYSLASNQPQHF. The CDR3 DNA reads as TGTGCCAGTAGTTATTCTTTGGCTAGCAATCAGCCCCAGCATTTT.

The CDR3 loop is CASSQVPASGGVVLSTGELFF. CDR3 nucleotide sequence: TGCGCCAGCAGCCAAGTGCCCGCTAGCGGGGGGGTCGTCCTTAGCACCGGGGAGCTGTTTTTT. V gene TRBV4-3 combines with J gene TRBJ2-2, with 12 bases matching TRBD2. J lost 4 bases, V lost 1 base, and 16 bases had no gene match. The CDR3 is 21 residues long. Germline V gene data show CDR1 as LGHNA and CDR2 as YSLEER.

The chain combines TRBV11-1 with TRBJ2-1; D possibly matches TRBD1 or TRBD2 (5 bases each). The CDR3 has 14 amino acids. CDR1 and CDR2 (germline): SGHAT, FQDESV (reference sequence). The V gene lost 2 bases and the J gene lost 6 bases, with 11 bases spanning the gap. CDR3 amino acids: CASSLSDGGNEQFF. The CDR3 region has the DNA TGTGCCAGCAGCTTATCTGATGGGGGCAATGAGCAGTTCTTC.

This chain uses TRBV19 with TRBJ2-1; 10 nucleotides align to TRBD1. V shed 3 bases, J shed 5 bases, and the junction held 7 bases outside the gene matches. This CDR3 comprises 16 residues. Germline V CDR1 and CDR2: LNHDA, SQIVND (reference sequence). The CDR3 DNA reads TGTGCCAGTAGTATCTATACCGGGACAGGGGACAATGAGCAGTTCTTC. It translates to CASSIYTGTGDNEQFF.

The chain couples TRBV19 to TRBJ2-2; D is unresolved. The CDR3 is made up of 14 amino acids. Between the trimmed V and J ends, which lost 3 bases and 6 bases, there was a span of 11 bases. The germline CDR1 and CDR2 sequences are LNHDA and SQIVND (reference sequence). The CDR3 loop reads CASSIWVLAGELFF. The CDR3 region has the DNA TGTGCCAGTAGTATCTGGGTATTAGCCGGGGAGCTGTTTTTT.

This chain uses TRBV5-1 with TRBJ1-6, with 11 bases fitting TRBD1. The germline gives CDR1 SGHRS, CDR2 YFSETQ. V shed 1 base and J 5 bases; nucleotides not matched to a gene: 11. The CDR3 runs to 19 residues. In DNA, the CDR3 is TGCGCCAGCAGCTTGTATCCCGGGACAGGGGGTGAGAATAATTCACCCCTCCACTTT. Encoded protein: CASSLYPGTGGENNSPLHF.

This clone has a single count. The chain joins TRBV7-2 to TRBJ1-4; perhaps TRBD1 as D (6 bases). Germline CDR1 SGHTA, CDR2 FQGNSA. This CDR3 comprises 13 residues. V was shortened by 4 bases and J by 7 bases, with 10 bases between the two germline ends. The CDR3 DNA reads TGTGCCAGCAGCTCCCCACAGGGTGAAAAACTGTTTTTT. Translation: CASSSPQGEKLFF.

The chain recombines TRBV7-2 with TRBJ2-4, with TRBD1 identical over 9 bases. This CDR3 region has 18 residues. Germline values: CDR1 SGHTA, CDR2 FQGNSA. With 4 bases clipped from V and 3 bases from J, the junction kept 13 bases outside the gene matches. Here the CDR3 DNA reads TGTGCCAGCAGCTATGAGGGGGTAACAGGGGGCGGCAAAAACATTCAGTACTTC. This sequence encodes CASSYEGVTGGGKNIQYF.

This chain joins TRBV4-1 and TRBJ2-1, with no clear D. The length of the CDR3 is 14 residues. V lost 4 bases and J 8 bases, leaving 15 bases between the germline ends. Germline values: CDR1 MGHRA, CDR2 YSYEKL. CDR3 residues: CASSLQLIGDEQFF. The DNA for the CDR3 is TGCGCCAGCAGCCTCCAACTGATTGGCGATGAGCAGTTCTTC.

The chain links TRBV7-9 to TRBJ1-3, with 9 bases that match TRBD1. Germline V lookup: CDR1 SEHNR, CDR2 FQNEAQ (reference sequence). V was clipped by 2 bases and J by 0 bases; unmatched bases: 11. The CDR3 loop spans 19 amino acids. In nucleotides, the CDR3 is TGTGCCAGCAGCTTACGCTCCGGGACAGGGCTTCTCTCTGGAAACACCATATATTTT. Translation: CASSLRSGTGLLSGNTIYF. Full variable domain (remainder filled in from reference TRBV7-9 and TRBJ1-3): DTGVSQNPRHKITKRGQNVTFRCDPISEHNRLYWYRQTLGQGPEFLTYFQNEAQLEKSRLLSDRFSAERPKGSFSTLEIQRTEQGDSAMYLCASSLRSGTGLLSGNTIYFGEGSWLTVV.

The chain recombines TRBV29-1 with TRBJ2-7; perhaps TRBD2 as D (5 bases). The CDR3 is made up of 13 amino acids. Germline V CDR1 and CDR2: SQVTM, ANQGSEA. V gave up 7 bases and J gave up 2 bases, with 15 bases separating them. The CDR3: CSASPGVPYEQYF. The CDR3 nucleotides read TGCAGCGCCTCACCCGGGGTACCCTACGAGCAGTACTTC.

This chain links TRBV13 with TRBJ2-3; D unclear. Germline V gene lookup returns CDR1 PRHDT and CDR2 FYEKMQ (reference sequence). Trimming removed 2 bases at V and 6 bases at J, with 3 bases between. The CDR3 contains 11 residues. In nucleotides, the CDR3 is TGTGCCAGCAGCTTAATGGATACGCAGTATTTT. Protein product: CASSLMDTQYF.

CDR3 amino acids: CASSSGLAGGLFSQETQYF. CDR3 bases: TGTGCCAGCAGCTCAGGACTAGCGGGGGGGCTGTTCTCCCAGGAGACCCAGTACTTC. V is TRBV11-2 and J is TRBJ2-5, with 15 bases that match TRBD2. V lost 4 bases to trimming and J lost 5 bases; unmatched junction nucleotides: 14. Germline-derived CDR1 and CDR2 are SGHAT and FQNNGV. The CDR3 contains 19 residues.

This chain joins TRBV15 and TRBJ1-6; D is unresolved. The V end lost 0 bases, the J end lost 6 bases, and 6 bases lay between the germline ends. Germline loops: CDR1 LNHNV, CDR2 YYDKDF (reference sequence). This CDR3 comprises 14 residues. CDR3 nucleotides: TGTGCCACCAGCAGAGACAGGAGTAATTCACCCCTCCACTTT. It specifies CATSRDRSNSPLHF.

This clone was picked up one time. The V and J genes are TRBV6-1 and TRBJ1-6, with unresolved D. The CDR3 loop spans 16 amino acids. Germline-derived CDR1 and CDR2 are MNHNS and SASEGT. V was shortened by 1 base and J by 0 bases, with 7 bases between the two germline ends. DNA for the CDR3: TGTGCCAGCAGTGAAGGGGTTCGCTCCTATAATTCACCCCTCCACTTT. The encoded protein is CASSEGVRSYNSPLHF.

The chain recombines TRBV7-2 with TRBJ2-2, with no clear D. Looked up from germline, CDR1 is SGHTA and CDR2 is FQGNSA. This CDR3 is built from 15 residues. Trimming left V 2 bases short and J 5 bases short, with 12 bases between. The CDR3 protein is CASSLRSKGTGELFF. As DNA, the CDR3 is TGTGCCAGCAGCTTACGCTCGAAGGGTACCGGGGAGCTGTTTTTT.

This clone was found once. The V and J genes are TRBV28 and TRBJ2-7; D is perhaps TRBD2 (6 bases). CDR1 MDHEN and CDR2 SYDVKM come from the germline V gene. The CDR3 consists of 12 residues. Trimming stripped 6 bases from V and 3 bases from J, with 9 bases between. CDR3 coding DNA: TGTGCCAGCAGGTTGCGGGGCTACGAGCAGTACTTC. Its translation: CASRLRGYEQYF.

This chain joins TRBV12-1 and TRBJ1-4. TRBV12-1 is assigned pseudogene status. The CDR3 length is 14 residues. In nucleotides, the CDR3 is TGTGCCAGCAGCCCCGACAGGAGGGATGAAAAACTGTTTTTT. It is translated as CASSPDRRDEKLFF.

The V call is TRBV6-5, the J call TRBJ2-7, with a weak D call TRBD1 (8 bases). This CDR3 contains 15 residues. Looked up from germline, CDR1 is MNHEY and CDR2 is SVGAGI. V lost 5 bases to trimming and J lost 3 bases, with 17 bases between them. This CDR3 reads CASSPGGQVNYEQYF. The DNA for the CDR3 is TGTGCCAGCAGTCCGGGGGGACAGGTGAACTACGAGCAGTACTTC.

The gene calls are TRBV5-6 and TRBJ2-5; D call uncertain. Trimming removed 2 bases from V and 5 bases from J, with 13 bases in between. Germline CDR1 and CDR2: SGHDT and YYEEEE. This CDR3 has 14 amino acids. The CDR3 here is CASSFDTLEETQYF. The CDR3 bases are TGTGCCAGCAGCTTCGACACTTTGGAGGAGACCCAGTACTTC.

The chain couples TRBV18 to TRBJ1-5, with a possible D match to TRBD1 (5 bases). V was trimmed by 2 bases and J by 0 bases, leaving 14 bases between them. The CDR3 is 17 residues long. Germline V gene sequence: CDR1 KGHSH, CDR2 LQKENI. The chain's CDR3 is CASSPRVGRDSNQPQHF. The DNA for the CDR3 is TGTGCCAGCTCACCAAGGGTTGGCAGGGATAGCAATCAGCCCCAGCATTTT.

This clone was observed a handful of times. Other DNA sequences of this sample code for an identical CDR3. This chain joins TRBV5-1 and TRBJ1-1, with a tentative D call TRBD1 (6 bases). V lost 0 bases to trimming and J lost 3 bases, with 12 bases between them. Germline V gene data show CDR1 as SGHRS and CDR2 as YFSETQ. This CDR3 contains 15 residues. In DNA form, the CDR3 reads TGCGCCAGCAGCTTGGTGGGGGGCGCGGACACTGAAGCTTTCTTT. This encodes CASSLVGGADTEAFF.

The chain combines TRBV5-1 with TRBJ2-7; D possibly corresponds to TRBD1 (7 bases). CDR1 SGHRS and CDR2 YFSETQ come from the germline V gene. V lost 4 bases and J lost 4, with 15 bases in between. This CDR3 comprises 14 residues. CDR3 DNA: TGCGCCAGCAGCACGCAGGGGGGCAGATACGAGCAGTACTTC. This gives the protein CASSTQGGRYEQYF.

The J gene is TRBJ2-7, the V gene TRBV18; TRBD1 is a possible D gene (6 bases). CDR3 length: 17 residues. With 4 bases removed from V and 2 bases from J, the gap between germline ends came to 21 bases. The germline CDR1 and CDR2 sequences are KGHSH and LQKENI. The CDR3 DNA follows: TGTGCCAGCTCACGATCGACGTCCGGGACATCCGCCTACGAGCAGTACTTC. Protein: CASSRSTSGTSAYEQYF.

The chain joins TRBV7-2 to TRBJ1-5, with D hard to call. Germline loops: CDR1 SGHTA, CDR2 FQGNSA. Trimming stripped 1 base from V and 4 bases from J, with 14 bases between. There are 16 residues in the CDR3. CDR3 DNA sequence: TGTGCCAGCAGCTTAGTGGGTGGAGGGAGAAATCAGCCCCAGCATTTT. As protein: CASSLVGGGRNQPQHF.

The chain couples TRBV5-4 to TRBJ2-2; D ambiguous. Trimming left V 0 bases short and J 4 bases short, with 13 bases between. The CDR3 extends over 16 amino acids. Per germline, CDR1 SGHNT and CDR2 YYREEE (reference sequence). The chain's CDR3 is CASSLAGTTLTGELFF. The CDR3 coding sequence is TGTGCCAGCAGCTTGGCGGGCACCACTCTCACCGGGGAGCTGTTTTTT. Full variable domain (remainder filled in from reference TRBV5-4 and TRBJ2-2): ETGVTQSPTHLIKTRGQQVTLRCSSQSGHNTVSWYQQALGQGPQFIFQYYREEENGRGNFPPRFSGLQFPNYSSELNVNALELDDSALYLCASSLAGTTLTGELFFGEGSRLTVL.

V usage is TRBV2 and J usage is TRBJ1-1; D possibly corresponds to TRBD1 (5 bases). Trimming cost V 6 bases and J 2 bases, with 13 bases left between them. CDR1 is SNHLY and CDR2 is FYNNEI in the germline V gene. This CDR3 has 14 residues. DNA of the CDR3: TGTGCCAGCAGCGGGGCCACAACCAACACTGAAGCTTTCTTT. Residues: CASSGATTNTEAFF.

The chain carries TRBV7-2 and TRBJ1-3, with D possibly matching TRBD1 (6 bases). Deletions cut 4 bases from V and 4 bases from J, with 20 bases between. The CDR3 has 17 residues. The germline V gene has CDR1 SGHTA and CDR2 FQGNSA. The chain's CDR3 is CASSYMGGGISGNTIYF. CDR3 sequence (DNA): TGTGCCAGCAGCTACATGGGAGGGGGGATTAGCGGAAACACCATATATTTT.

The gene calls are TRBV6-1 and TRBJ2-7, with TRBD1 matching over 9 bases. Germline assignment: CDR1 MNHNS and CDR2 SASEGT. V dropped 4 bases and J dropped 3; count of bases not matched to a gene: 7. This CDR3 comprises 15 residues. The CDR3, as DNA: TGTGCCAGCAGTGTAGACAGGGGGGAGTACTACGAGCAGTACTTC. It specifies CASSVDRGEYYEQYF.

V usage is TRBV19 and J usage is TRBJ2-7, with D maybe TRBD1 (6 bases). In germline, CDR1 is LNHDA, CDR2 SQIVND (reference sequence). The CDR3 runs to 13 residues. V was pared by 5 bases and J by 0 bases, with 8 bases between. DNA of the CDR3: TGTGCCAGTAGTGTGGACAGCTCCTACGAGCAGTACTTC. Translated: CASSVDSSYEQYF.

The J gene is TRBJ1-4, the V gene TRBV5-8; unclear D gene. The ends were cut back, 4 bases at V and 5 bases at J, with 15 bases in the middle. The germline V gene has CDR1 SGHTS and CDR2 YDEGEE. The CDR3 is 15 amino acids. CDR3 sequence: CASSKREVGNEKLFF. The CDR3 DNA reads as TGTGCCAGCAGCAAAAGGGAAGTCGGGAATGAAAAACTGTTTTTT.

The V and J genes are TRBV19 and TRBJ2-1; 11 bases map to TRBD1. Germline assignment: CDR1 LNHDA and CDR2 SQIVND (reference sequence). The J segment lost 6 bases and the V segment lost 9 bases, leaving 7 bases of the junction unmatched. The CDR3 loop spans 14 amino acids. The CDR3 protein is CASSLDRGRNEQFF. CDR3 DNA: TGTGCCAGCAGTCTGGACAGGGGGCGCAATGAGCAGTTCTTC.